Below are 7 T cell receptor beta chains sequenced from a single sample in a study of blood T cell repertoires in COVID-19. Assay used: immunoSEQ multiplex PCR; TCRdb lists only in-frame clones, some missing. The table includes approximately 130,000 clones, 65% to 90% detected once. Specimen: PBMCs or T cells enriched from blood (not recorded which). These receptors originate from a woman aged 50 to 60 who had recovered from COVID-19.

Worth noting for this clone: This sample also contains other DNA sequences that code for the same CDR3. The chain links TRBV19 to TRBJ2-7; the match to TRBD1 covers 8 bases. Trimming cost V 6 bases and J 2 bases; bases outside gene matches: 6. Per germline, CDR1 LNHDA and CDR2 SQIVND (reference sequence). The CDR3 has 14 residues. The CDR3 protein is CASSPGQDPYEQYF. CDR3 sequence (DNA): TGTGCCAGTAGCCCGGGACAGGATCCCTACGAGCAGTACTTC.

The chain recombines TRBV3-1 (or the pseudogene TRBV3-2) with TRBJ1-6; tentative D call: TRBD1 (5 bases). Germline CDR1 and CDR2: LGHDT and YNNKEL (reference sequence). This CDR3 has 16 amino acids. V was cut by 0 bases and J by 7 bases, with 13 bases left in between. CDR3 sequence: CASSQDTGGLNSPLHF. Written as DNA, the CDR3 is TGTGCCAGCAGCCAAGATACTGGGGGACTAAATTCACCCCTCCACTTT.

This chain links TRBV4-1 with TRBJ2-7; 8 bases align to TRBD1. This CDR3 is built from 16 residues. The J segment lost 2 bases and the V segment lost 5 bases, leaving 11 bases of the junction unmatched. Germline V CDR1 and CDR2: MGHRA, YSYEKL. The CDR3 is CASSSPAGQVTYEQYF. The CDR3 nucleotides read TGCGCCAGCAGCTCCCCGGCGGGACAGGTAACCTACGAGCAGTACTTC.

This clone was found once. V usage is TRBV19 and J usage is TRBJ2-5; no clear D gene. Trimming stripped 6 bases from V and 5 bases from J, with 13 bases between. The CDR3 sequence is 13 residues long. The germline gives CDR1 LNHDA, CDR2 SQIVND (reference sequence). The CDR3 bases are TGTGCCAGTAGCCCCGCGGTTCGGGAGACCCAGTACTTC. It yields the protein CASSPAVRETQYF.

The chain combines TRBV24-1 with TRBJ2-2, with 11 nucleotides matching TRBD1. The CDR3 length is 14 residues. Germline loops: CDR1 KGHDR, CDR2 SFDVKD. After removal of 9 bases from V and 4 bases from J, the junction contained 3 bases not matched to a gene. The CDR3 protein is CATSGTGGTGELFF. CDR3 nucleotides: TGTGCCACCTCCGGGACAGGGGGCACCGGGGAGCTGTTTTTT.

The chain combines TRBV7-9 with TRBJ2-7; D is possibly TRBD2 (7 bases). V dropped 7 bases and J dropped 5 bases, with 12 bases sitting between them. Germline V gene data show CDR1 as SEHNR and CDR2 as FQNEAQ (reference sequence). The CDR3 sequence is 12 residues long. This chain's CDR3 is CASTGGGDEQYF. In DNA form, the CDR3 reads TGTGCCAGCACTGGGGGGGGCGACGAGCAGTACTTC.

The rearrangement links TRBV5-1 to TRBJ2-7; 10 bases match TRBD2. The CDR3 is made up of 16 amino acids. In germline, CDR1 is SGHRS, CDR2 YFSETQ. V was clipped by 4 bases and J by 6 bases; unmatched bases: 13. CDR3 in amino acids: CASSVSSGGTNIEQYF. Written as DNA, the CDR3 is TGCGCCAGCAGCGTAAGTAGCGGGGGGACTAATATCGAGCAGTACTTC.